Described below is a single TCR beta chain sequence and its context. These data originate in a study of regulatory T cells in long-lasting Graves disease. Time point: persistent/refractory GD, antithyroid drugs over 5 years with positive TRAb. Generation of the TCR library employed RNA extracted from PBMCs. Graves' disease diagnosis was established per American Thyroid Association guidelines. Library construction for TCR beta used iRepertoire HTBI primers and Arm-PCR of CDR3 regions. TCRdb passed the multiplex PCR reads through MiXCR, listing each CDR3 protein once. Among a few hundred thousand distinct CDR3 sequences, approximately 21% were seen once, and the ten largest hold around 7%. Germline V gene data show CDR1 as DFQATT and CDR2 as SNEGSKA (reference sequence). The CDR3 totals 16 residues. Unmatched junction bases numbered 11, after V lost 3 bases and J lost 2 bases.

The TCR was taken from a female donor with Graves disease. The chain combines TRBV20-1 with TRBJ2-5, with 8 bases identical to TRBD2. The specimen comprised peripheral blood mononuclear cells (PBMCs), sampled when the disease was refractory, from a patient treated with antithyroid drugs. CDR3 nucleotides: TGCAGTGCTAGGCCCCCGCGGGGGGCCCATCAAGAGACCCAGTACTTC. This sequence encodes CSARPPRGAHQETQYF.